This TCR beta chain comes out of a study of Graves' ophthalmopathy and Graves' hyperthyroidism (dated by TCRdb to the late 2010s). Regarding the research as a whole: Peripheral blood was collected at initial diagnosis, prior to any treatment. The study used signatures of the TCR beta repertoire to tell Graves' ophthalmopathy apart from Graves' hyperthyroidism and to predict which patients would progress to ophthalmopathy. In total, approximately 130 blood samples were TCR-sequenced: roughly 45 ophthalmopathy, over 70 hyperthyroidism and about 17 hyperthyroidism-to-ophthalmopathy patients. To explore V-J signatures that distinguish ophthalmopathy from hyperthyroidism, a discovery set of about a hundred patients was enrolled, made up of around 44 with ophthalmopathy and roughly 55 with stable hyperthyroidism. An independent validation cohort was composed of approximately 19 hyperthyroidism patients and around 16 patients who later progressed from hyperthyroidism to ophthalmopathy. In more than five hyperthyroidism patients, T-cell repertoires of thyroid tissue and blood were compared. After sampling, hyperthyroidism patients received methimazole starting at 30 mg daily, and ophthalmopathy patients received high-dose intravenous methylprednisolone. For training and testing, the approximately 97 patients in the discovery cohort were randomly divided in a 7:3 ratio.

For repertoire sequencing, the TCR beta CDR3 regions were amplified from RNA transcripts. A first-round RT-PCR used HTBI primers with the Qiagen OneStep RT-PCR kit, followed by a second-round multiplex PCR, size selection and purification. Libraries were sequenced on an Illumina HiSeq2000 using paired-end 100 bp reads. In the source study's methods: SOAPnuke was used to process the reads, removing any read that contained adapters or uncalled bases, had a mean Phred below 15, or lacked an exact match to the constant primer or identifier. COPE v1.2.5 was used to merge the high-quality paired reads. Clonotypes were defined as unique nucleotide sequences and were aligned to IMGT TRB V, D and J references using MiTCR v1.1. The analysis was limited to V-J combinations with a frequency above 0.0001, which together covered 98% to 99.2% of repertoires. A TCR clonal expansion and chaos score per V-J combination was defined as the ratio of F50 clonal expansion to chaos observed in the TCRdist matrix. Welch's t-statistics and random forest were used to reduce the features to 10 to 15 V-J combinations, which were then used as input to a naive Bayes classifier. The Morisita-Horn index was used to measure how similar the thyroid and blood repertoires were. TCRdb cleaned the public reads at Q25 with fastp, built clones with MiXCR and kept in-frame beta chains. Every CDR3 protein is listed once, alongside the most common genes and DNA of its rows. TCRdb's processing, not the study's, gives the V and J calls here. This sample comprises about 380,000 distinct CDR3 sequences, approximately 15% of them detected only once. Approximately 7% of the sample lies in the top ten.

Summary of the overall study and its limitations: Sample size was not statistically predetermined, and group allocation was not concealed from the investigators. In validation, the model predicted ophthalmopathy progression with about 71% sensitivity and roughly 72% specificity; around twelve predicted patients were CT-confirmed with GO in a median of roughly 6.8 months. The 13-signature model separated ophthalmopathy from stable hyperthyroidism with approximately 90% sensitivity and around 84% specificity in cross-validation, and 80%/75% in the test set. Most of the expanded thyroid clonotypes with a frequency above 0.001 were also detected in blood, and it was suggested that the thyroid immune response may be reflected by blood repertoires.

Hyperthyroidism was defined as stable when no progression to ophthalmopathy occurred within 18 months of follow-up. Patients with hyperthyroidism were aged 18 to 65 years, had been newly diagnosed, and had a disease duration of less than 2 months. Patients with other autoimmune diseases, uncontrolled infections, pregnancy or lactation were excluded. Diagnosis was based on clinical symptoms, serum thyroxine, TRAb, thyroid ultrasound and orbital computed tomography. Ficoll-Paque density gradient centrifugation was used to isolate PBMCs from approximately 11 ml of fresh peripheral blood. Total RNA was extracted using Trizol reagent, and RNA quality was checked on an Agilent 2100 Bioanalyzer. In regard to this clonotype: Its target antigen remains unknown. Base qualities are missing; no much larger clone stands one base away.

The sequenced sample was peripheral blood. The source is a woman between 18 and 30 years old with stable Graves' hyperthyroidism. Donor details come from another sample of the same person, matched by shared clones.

The CDR3: CASSQGRHSNQPQHF. The DNA sequence is as follows: TGTGCCAGCAGCCAAGGCCGGCATAGCAATCAGCCCCAGCATTTT. The rearranged segments are TRBV4-2 and TRBJ1-5; no D gene call is confident. Between the V and J ends, shortened by 1 base and 0 bases respectively, the junction contains 7 bases. From the cysteine up to the phenylalanine, the CDR3 has a length of 15 residues. Here the CDR3 DNA is all that survives: 45 bases in frame from base 1. CDR1 LGHNA and CDR2 YNFKEQ are derived from the germline V gene.